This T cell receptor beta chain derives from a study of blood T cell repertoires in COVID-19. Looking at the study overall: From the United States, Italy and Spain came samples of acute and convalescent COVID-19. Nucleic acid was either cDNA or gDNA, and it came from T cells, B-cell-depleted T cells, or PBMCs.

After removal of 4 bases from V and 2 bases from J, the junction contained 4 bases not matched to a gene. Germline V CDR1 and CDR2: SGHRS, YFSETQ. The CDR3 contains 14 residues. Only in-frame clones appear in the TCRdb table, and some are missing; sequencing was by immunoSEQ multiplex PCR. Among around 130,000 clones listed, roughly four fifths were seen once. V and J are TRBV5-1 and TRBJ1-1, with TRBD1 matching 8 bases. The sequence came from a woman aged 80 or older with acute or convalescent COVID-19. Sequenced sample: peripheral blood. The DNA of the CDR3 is TGCGCCAGCAGCCTGGACAGGGCAAACACTGAAGCTTTCTTT. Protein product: CASSLDRANTEAFF.